The 27 T cell receptor beta chains given below trace back to one sample, sequenced in a study of T cell repertoires in aging, cancer and after chemotherapy. Amplification of TCR beta used genomic DNA extracted from peripheral blood. Rearranged V-D-J TRB sequences were amplified with a mixed TRB-A/B primer pool. TCRdb independently ran MiXCR on the multiplex PCR reads; one entry per CDR3 protein. The sample includes 7,500 or so distinct CDR3 sequences, around two fifths seen only once; the top ten take 14% to 15%. The sequencing sample was made of blood. The source of these receptors is a human donor in good health.

This clonotype was counted only a few times. The chain has TRBV29-1 and TRBJ2-7, with D perhaps matching TRBD1 (5 bases). Deletions cut 3 bases from V and 5 bases from J, with 14 bases between. This CDR3 comprises 13 residues. CDR1 is SQVTM, CDR2 ANQGSEA, per germline. The CDR3 bases are TGCAGCGTTGATTATCCAGGGCGGCACGAGCAGTACTTC. Residues: CSVDYPGRHEQYF.

This rearrangement joins TRBV6-5 to TRBJ2-1; TRBD1 agrees at 9 bases. The CDR3 sequence is 15 residues long. V dropped 5 bases and J dropped 5; count of bases not matched to a gene: 7. Germline V lookup: CDR1 MNHEY, CDR2 SVGAGI. CDR3 sequence (DNA): TGTGCCAGCAGTCCCAGGGACAGGGAAAACAATGAGCAGTTCTTC. It translates to CASSPRDRENNEQFF.

The V and J genes are TRBV11-3 and TRBJ2-3; 8 nucleotides align to TRBD2. J was trimmed by 4 bases and V by 5 bases; bases with no gene match: 11. CDR1 is SGHNT, CDR2 YENEEA, per germline. This CDR3 comprises 16 residues. DNA for the CDR3: TGTGCCAGCAGCACTGGGGTAGCGGGAATTGCAGATACGCAGTATTTT. Translation: CASSTGVAGIADTQYF.

The chain combines TRBV6-2 or TRBV6-3 with TRBJ2-7; D is possibly TRBD1 (6 bases). The germline CDR1 and CDR2 sequences are MNHEY and SVGEGT. CDR3 size: 12 residues. Deletions cut 8 bases from V and 2 bases from J, with 10 bases between. The chain's CDR3 is CASGDTTYEQYF. The DNA for the CDR3 is TGTGCCAGCGGGGACACAACCTACGAGCAGTACTTC.

This chain joins TRBV13 and TRBJ1-2, with D tentatively TRBD1 (6 bases). The CDR3 covers 12 residues. Germline-derived CDR1 and CDR2 are PRHDT and FYEKMQ (reference sequence). The V end lost 5 bases, the J end lost 6 bases, and 10 bases lay between the germline ends. The CDR3 here is CASSRQGNGYTF. The CDR3 DNA is TGTGCCAGCAGCAGGCAGGGGAATGGCTACACCTTC.

The chain recombines TRBV30 with TRBJ1-5, with a possible D match to TRBD1 (5 bases). CDR3 size: 13 residues. Germline loops: CDR1 GTSNPN, CDR2 SVGIG (reference sequence). Trimming removed 0 bases at V and 4 bases at J, with 7 bases between. The CDR3 is CAWSVQANQPQHF. The DNA of the CDR3 is TGTGCCTGGAGTGTACAGGCTAATCAGCCCCAGCATTTT.

V and J are TRBV4-2 and TRBJ1-2; D might be TRBD1 (6 bases). From germline, CDR1 is LGHNA and CDR2 YNFKEQ. The CDR3 has 15 amino acids. V was trimmed by 1 base and J by 2 bases, leaving 11 bases between them. The CDR3 nucleotides read TGTGCCAGCAGCCAAGCGGGAAGGGGGAACTATGGCTACACCTTC. Translation: CASSQAGRGNYGYTF.

This rearrangement joins TRBV19 to TRBJ2-7, with D perhaps assigned TRBD1 or TRBD2 (5 bases each). This CDR3 is 14 amino acids long. Germline assignment: CDR1 LNHDA and CDR2 SQIVND (reference sequence). V lost 7 bases and J lost 4, with 17 bases in between. The CDR3 is CASMSQGGGYEQYF. Here the CDR3 DNA reads TGTGCCAGTATGTCGCAGGGTGGCGGGTACGAGCAGTACTTC.

This clonotype was detected a few times. V and J are TRBV6-2 or TRBV6-3 and TRBJ2-3; 11 bases agree with TRBD2. V trimming: 1 base; J trimming: 1 base; junction bases outside the gene matches: 4. Germline V lookup: CDR1 MNHEY, CDR2 SVGEGT. CDR3 size: 17 residues. This CDR3 reads CASSYFLLAGGTDTQYF. CDR3 bases: TGTGCCAGCAGTTACTTCTTACTAGCGGGGGGCACAGATACGCAGTATTTT.

J is TRBJ1-5 and V is TRBV18; the match to TRBD1 covers 10 bases. The ends lost 3 bases at V and 5 bases at J; junction bases unmatched: 4. This CDR3 is built from 15 residues. Germline values: CDR1 KGHSH, CDR2 LQKENI. In nucleotides, the CDR3 is TGTGCCAGCTCACCCTGGACAGGGGGGGATCAGCCCCAGCATTTT. Amino acid sequence: CASSPWTGGDQPQHF.

The sample holds a few counts of this clonotype. V and J are TRBV30 and TRBJ1-1, with TRBD1 matching 8 bases. The germline V gene encodes CDR1 GTSNPN and CDR2 SVGIG (reference sequence). The CDR3 is 14 amino acids. V gave up 0 bases and J gave up 7 bases; unmatched junction bases: 7. The DNA of the CDR3 is TGTGCCTGGAGTGTGACAGGGGAGGTGGGTGAAGCTTTCTTT. Translated: CAWSVTGEVGEAFF.

This sequence joins TRBV15 and TRBJ1-1; D possibly corresponds to TRBD1 (6 bases). This CDR3 is 13 amino acids long. Germline loops: CDR1 LNHNV, CDR2 YYDKDF (reference sequence). Trimming shortened V by 3 bases and J by 7 bases, and 12 bases separated the two germline ends. CDR3 DNA sequence: TGTGCCACCAGCAGTACACAGGGTGATGAAGCTTTCTTT. It codes for CATSSTQGDEAFF.

This clonotype occurred once. The chain joins TRBV6-1 to TRBJ1-4; maybe TRBD1 (5 bases). The CDR3 is 14 residues long. Trimming took 1 base from V and 4 from J, leaving 7 bases between them. Germline values: CDR1 MNHNS, CDR2 SASEGT. The CDR3, as DNA: TGTGCCAGCAGTGAAGGGGGGGGTAATGAAAAACTGTTTTTT. Residues: CASSEGGGNEKLFF.

The chain is built from TRBV6-5 and TRBJ2-1; 9 positions agree with TRBD1. V gave up 4 bases and J gave up 5 bases; unmatched junction bases: 9. The V gene's germline CDR1 is MNHEY and CDR2 SVGAGI. This CDR3 spans 16 amino acids. In DNA, the CDR3 is TGTGCCAGCAGTTCAAACAGGGGGCGTTTCAACAATGAGCAGTTCTTC. It is translated as CASSSNRGRFNNEQFF.

This clonotype was picked up one time. The chain joins TRBV20-1 to TRBJ2-3, with 8 bases identical to TRBD2. Trimming took 3 bases from V and 14 from J; bases not matched to a gene: 22. The CDR3 totals 16 residues. The germline V gene has CDR1 DFQATT and CDR2 SNEGSKA (reference sequence). CDR3 loop: CSARGLAGGPPQQVYF. The CDR3 DNA is TGCAGTGCTAGGGGGTTGGCGGGGGGCCCCCCACAGCAAGTGTATTTT.

The chain couples TRBV12-3 or TRBV12-4 to TRBJ2-5; D is possibly TRBD1 or TRBD2 (5 bases each). This CDR3 has 13 residues. Trimming took 6 bases from V and 1 from J, leaving 9 bases between them. In DNA, the CDR3 is TGTGCCAGCAGGACAGCGGTCCAAGAGACCCAGTACTTC. Translated, it gives CASRTAVQETQYF.

This clonotype appeared a few times. The chain uses TRBV4-2 and TRBJ2-7; 12 nucleotides agree with TRBD1. V was clipped by 6 bases and J by 2 bases; unmatched bases: 5. The CDR3 is made up of 15 amino acids. CDR1 is LGHNA and CDR2 is YNFKEQ in the germline V gene. CDR3 amino acids: CASRRGTGGPYEQYF. CDR3 nucleotide sequence: TGTGCCAGCAGAAGGGGGACAGGGGGCCCCTACGAGCAGTACTTC.

The chain uses TRBV7-9 and TRBJ1-2; D is undetermined. The V gene's germline CDR1 is SEHNR and CDR2 FQNEAQ (reference sequence). The CDR3 sequence is 13 residues long. V lost 4 bases and J 5 bases, leaving 11 bases between the germline ends. CDR3 region: CASSYGFEYGYTF. The CDR3 region has the DNA TGTGCCAGCAGCTATGGATTCGAGTATGGCTACACCTTC.

In its sample, this clonotype was seen a few times. The chain employs TRBV20-1 and TRBJ2-7, with 10 bases fitting TRBD1. Germline V CDR1 and CDR2: DFQATT, SNEGSKA (reference sequence). With 5 bases clipped from V and 3 bases from J, the junction kept 7 bases outside the gene matches. The CDR3 extends over 14 amino acids. The CDR3 bases are TGCAGTGCTGGTGGGACAGGGGTTGACTACGAGCAGTACTTC. Protein sequence: CSAGGTGVDYEQYF.

This clonotype appeared once. This chain joins TRBV6-2 or TRBV6-3 and TRBJ1-1; the D is unclear. With 0 bases removed from V and 5 bases from J, the gap between germline ends came to 10 bases. The CDR3 length is 14 residues. Germline values: CDR1 MNHEY, CDR2 SVGEGT. The CDR3 is CASSYSERATEAFF. DNA for the CDR3: TGTGCCAGCAGTTACTCGGAAAGGGCAACTGAAGCTTTCTTT.

The sample holds one count of this clonotype. This rearrangement joins TRBV27 to TRBJ2-1; either TRBD1 or TRBD2 may supply D (5 bases each). The V gene lost 3 bases and the J gene lost 0 bases, with 9 bases spanning the gap. The CDR3 totals 15 residues. Germline values: CDR1 MNHEY, CDR2 SMNVEV (reference sequence). The CDR3 sequence: CASSLSGSSYNEQFF. CDR3 sequence (DNA): TGTGCCAGCAGTTTGTCAGGGAGCTCCTACAATGAGCAGTTCTTC.

The chain employs TRBV6-1 and TRBJ1-5; perhaps TRBD1 as D (6 bases). Per the germline V gene, CDR1 is MNHNS and CDR2 is SASEGT. V lost 1 base to trimming and J lost 2 bases, with 9 bases between them. The CDR3 is made up of 15 amino acids. The CDR3 sequence: CASSEGGGRNQPQHF. DNA for the CDR3: TGTGCCAGCAGTGAAGGAGGGGGACGCAATCAGCCCCAGCATTTT.

This chain uses TRBV5-4 with TRBJ1-6; D is perhaps TRBD1 (5 bases). Trimming took 0 bases from V and 9 from J, leaving 16 bases between them. The CDR3 consists of 16 residues. Germline V gives CDR1 SGHNT, CDR2 YYREEE (reference sequence). In DNA, the CDR3 is TGTGCCAGCAGCTTGGGCGGGGACCCCGGGATTTCACCCCTCCACTTT. This translates into CASSLGGDPGISPLHF.

This chain uses TRBV20-1 with TRBJ2-7, with TRBD2 matching 12 bases. J was trimmed by 7 bases and V by 4 bases; bases with no gene match: 5. Per germline, CDR1 DFQATT and CDR2 SNEGSKA (reference sequence). The CDR3 contains 13 residues. The CDR3 sequence: CSATSGGAVEQYF. Here the CDR3 DNA reads TGCAGTGCTACTAGCGGGGGGGCGGTTGAGCAGTACTTC.

V and J are TRBV7-9 and TRBJ2-7; D perhaps matches TRBD2 (6 bases). CDR1 is SEHNR, CDR2 FQNEAQ, per germline (reference sequence). Trimming pared 0 bases from V and 7 bases from J, leaving 16 bases between. This CDR3 has 15 amino acids. The CDR3 sequence is CASSLAGTWSGEQYF. The CDR3, as DNA: TGTGCCAGCAGCTTAGCCGGGACTTGGTCGGGGGAGCAGTACTTC.

The chain joins TRBV5-5 to TRBJ1-2; D is perhaps TRBD1 (6 bases). V lost 4 bases, J lost 12 bases, and 13 bases lay in between. The CDR3 contains 11 residues. Germline V lookup: CDR1 SGHKS, CDR2 YYEKEE (reference sequence). The CDR3 spells CASSVDRPDTF. The CDR3 bases are TGTGCCAGCAGCGTCGACAGGCCAGACACCTTC. Supplemented by reference TRBV5-5 and TRBJ1-2, the full variable domain reads DAGVTQSPTHLIKTRGQQVTLRCSPISGHKSVSWYQQVLGQGPQFIFQYYEKEERGRGNFPDRFSARQFPNYSSELNVNALLLGDSALYLCASSVDRPDTFGSGTRLTVV.

In this sample, this clonotype turned up a few times. This sequence joins TRBV6-5 and TRBJ2-3; D is uncertain. V lost 0 bases and J 3 bases, leaving 7 bases between the germline ends. The CDR3 is made up of 14 amino acids. Germline V gene sequence: CDR1 MNHEY, CDR2 SVGAGI. In DNA, the CDR3 is TGTGCCAGCAGTTACTCGGCCTATACAGATACGCAGTATTTT. This codes for CASSYSAYTDTQYF.